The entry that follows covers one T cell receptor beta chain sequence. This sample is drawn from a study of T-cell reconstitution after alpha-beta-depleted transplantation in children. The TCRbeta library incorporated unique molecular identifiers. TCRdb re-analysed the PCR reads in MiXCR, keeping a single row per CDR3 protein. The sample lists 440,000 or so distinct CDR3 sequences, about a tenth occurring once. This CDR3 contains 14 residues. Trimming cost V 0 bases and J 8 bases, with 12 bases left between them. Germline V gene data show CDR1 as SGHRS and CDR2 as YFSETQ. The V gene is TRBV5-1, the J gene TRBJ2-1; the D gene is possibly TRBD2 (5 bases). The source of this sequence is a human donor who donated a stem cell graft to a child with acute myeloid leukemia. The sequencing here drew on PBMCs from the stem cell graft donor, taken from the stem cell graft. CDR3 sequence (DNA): TGCGCCAGCAGCTTGGATGTGGTCGGGGATGAGCAGTTCTTC. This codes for CASSLDVVGDEQFF. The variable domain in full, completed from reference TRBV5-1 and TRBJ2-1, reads KAGVTQTPRYLIKTRGQQVTLSCSPISGHRSVSWYQQTPGQGLQFLFEYFSETQRNKGNFPGRFSGRQFSNSRSEMNVSTLELGDSALYLCASSLDVVGDEQFFGPGTRLTVL.